The T cell receptor beta chain described here comes from a study of control samples from healthy donors and cancer patients. Produced via immunoSEQ multiplex PCR; TCRdb's table is partial and in-frame only. The table shows about 120,000 clones, with roughly 93% occurring only once. The sequencing sample was made of blood. The TCR originated in a young man in good health.

The CDR3 loop is CASVGTGWEETQYF. CDR3 in DNA: TGTGCCAGCGTCGGGACAGGGTGGGAAGAGACCCAGTACTTC. This chain connects TRBV6-5 to TRBJ2-5; 9 bases agree with TRBD1. The germline V gene encodes CDR1 MNHEY and CDR2 SVGAGI. The CDR3 covers 14 residues. V lost 8 bases, J lost 3 bases, and 7 bases stayed unmatched.